The following is a T cell receptor beta chain sequence with its context. The data were taken from a study of cytomegalovirus exposure and HLA in healthy donors. Use of 60 Vbeta and 13 Jbeta primers characterized the PCR. The method was immunoSEQ multiplex PCR; TCRdb's version includes in-frame clones alone and lacks a portion of them. Altogether roughly 150,000 clones are present, over 75% being singletons, with the ten largest covering approximately 4.3%. Germline assignment: CDR1 SGHTA and CDR2 FQGNSA. V lost 6 bases and J lost 8; bases outside the gene matches: 6. The CDR3 is made up of 14 amino acids.

The V gene is TRBV7-2, the J gene TRBJ2-1, with 11 bases matching TRBD2. The specimen was PBMCs. This receptor was identified in a man aged 25 to 40 in good health. The CDR3 bases are TGTGCCAGCAGATTCGGACTAGCGGGCCATGAGCAGTTCTTC. Protein sequence: CASRFGLAGHEQFF.